Listed below are T cell receptor beta chains from one sample, sequenced in a study of cytomegalovirus exposure and HLA in healthy donors. Clones were sequenced by immunoSEQ multiplex PCR, and TCRdb holds only the in-frame ones, with some missing. This repertoire comprises 200,000 or so clones; its ten largest clones make up 0.7% to 0.8%. The sequenced sample was PBMCs. These TCRs come from a boy under 18 in good health and CMV-seronegative. CDR3s include the opening cysteine and the closing phenylalanine or tryptophan. The order of the fields is J gene, D gene, V gene, CDR3 DNA, CDR3 protein. D genes are given only for firm matches.

TRBJ1-1 | . | TRBV11-1 | TGTGCCAGCAGCTTAGATTGGGGGGACACTGAAGCTTTCTTT | CASSLDWGDTEAFF
TRBJ2-7 | . | TRBV5-5 | TGTGCCAGCAGCTTAGGCGTGGGCCCGACAGGAGCCTACGAGCAGTACTTC | CASSLGVGPTGAYEQYF
TRBJ1-1 | . | TRBV9 | TGTGCCAGCAGCGTTCAGGGGTGGACTGAAGCTTTCTTT | CASSVQGWTEAFF
TRBJ1-1 | TRBD1 | TRBV7-9 | TGTGCCAGCAGCCCGGGACAGTTAAACACTGAAGCTTTCTTT | CASSPGQLNTEAFF
TRBJ1-3 | . | TRBV7-2 | TGTGCCAGCAGCGAGACAGCCACGATTTCTGGAAACACCATATATTTT | CASSETATISGNTIYF
TRBJ1-5 | . | TRBV4-1 | TGCGCCAGCAGCCTCGGGCCTCACGGGGGTCAGCCCCAGCATTTT | CASSLGPHGGQPQHF
TRBJ2-3 | TRBD1 | TRBV15 | TGTGCCACCAGGTGGACAGGACAGGGAAGAGATACGCAGTATTTT | CATRWTGQGRDTQYF
TRBJ2-5 | TRBD1 | TRBV19 | TGTGCCAGTTCGGGACAGGGAGCGGAGACCCAGTACTTC | CASSGQGAETQYF
TRBJ2-5 | TRBD1 | TRBV7-8 | TGTGCCAGCAGCTTCCGGACAGGGATTGTAGAGACCCAGTACTTC | CASSFRTGIVETQYF
TRBJ2-1 | TRBD2 | TRBV5-1 | TGCGCCAGCAGCGACAGACTAGCGGGGGCCCCGGGAGTCTTC | CASSDRLAGAPGVF
TRBJ2-7 | . | TRBV7-8 | TGTGCCAGCAGCTTAGAGGGAGGAACCTACGAGCAGTACTTC | CASSLEGGTYEQYF
TRBJ2-7 | . | TRBV19 | TGTGCCAGTAGTTCGCAGGGTACCTACGAGCAGTACTTC | CASSSQGTYEQYF
TRBJ1-5 | TRBD1 | TRBV19 | TGTGCCAGTAGTATAGGGCAGGGGGCGATCGGCAATCAGCCCCAGCATTTT | CASSIGQGAIGNQPQHF
TRBJ2-7 | TRBD1 | TRBV15 | TGTGCCACCAGCCTTTCCCGCCAGGGGGCTTTCGCCTACGAGCAGTACTTC | CATSLSRQGAFAYEQYF
TRBJ1-6 | TRBD1 | TRBV10-1 | TGCGCCAGCAGTCCCGGACAGGGGGGTTCACCCCTCCACTTT | CASSPGQGGSPLHF
TRBJ2-3 | . | TRBV27 | TGTGCCAGCAGTCGAAGGACAGCGATCACAGATACGCAGTATTTT | CASSRRTAITDTQYF
TRBJ1-2 | . | TRBV11-2 | TGTGCCAGCAGACCTAACAAACAACAGGGCGCCTTCTATGGCTACACCTTC | CASRPNKQQGAFYGYTF
TRBJ1-2 | TRBD1 | TRBV30 | TGTGCCAGGAGGTGGGGCAGGGGGGGACTAGCTAACTATGGCTACACCTTC | CARRWGRGGLANYGYTF
TRBJ2-1 | . | TRBV7-9 | TGTGCCAGCAGCCTAAGGGAGGCGGGGTCCTACAATGAGCAGTTCTTC | CASSLREAGSYNEQFF
TRBJ2-7 | . | TRBV19 | TGTGCCAGTAGTATAGGGGCACAGTCCTACGAGCAGTACTTC | CASSIGAQSYEQYF
TRBJ2-5 | TRBD2 | TRBV29-1 | TGCAGCGTGTTCGCGGGGGTCGGAGAGACCCAGTACTTC | CSVFAGVGETQYF
TRBJ1-2 | . | TRBV4-2 | TGTGCCAGCAGCCTAAACCGGGGGGAGTATGGCTACACCTTC | CASSLNRGEYGYTF
TRBJ2-3 | TRBD2 | TRBV7-3 | TGTGCCAGCAGCTCGGGGACTACCACAGATACGCAGTATTTT | CASSSGTTTDTQYF
TRBJ1-1 | . | TRBV29-1 | TGCAGCGCTTCGGGGGAGACTGTCACTGAAGCTTTCTTT | CSASGETVTEAFF
TRBJ2-1 | . | TRBV7-6 | TGTGCCAGCAGCCCCCAGGACAATGAGCAGTTCTTC | CASSPQDNEQFF
TRBJ2-3 | TRBD2 | TRBV5-1 | TGCGCCAGCAGCTTGTTAGCGGGGGGAACGGATACGCAGTATTTT | CASSLLAGGTDTQYF
TRBJ1-2 | . | TRBV4-3 | TGCGCCAGCAGCCAAGATGGGCGGGGGGCTTGGGATGGCTACACCTTC | CASSQDGRGAWDGYTF
TRBJ1-1 | . | TRBV28 | TGTGCCAGCAGTCCAACCGGGACACCCTATACTGAAGCTTTCTTT | CASSPTGTPYTEAFF
TRBJ2-2 | . | TRBV27 | TGTGCCAGCAGTCCCCTCGCCGGGGAGCTGTTTTTT | CASSPLAGELFF
TRBJ2-3 | TRBD1 | TRBV15 | TGTGCCACCAGCAGGGACAGGGGGACAGATACGCAGTATTTT | CATSRDRGTDTQYF
TRBJ2-2 | TRBD2 | TRBV5-3 | TGTGCCAAAATTCCTGGGGGGGACGGGGAGCTGTTTTTT | CAKIPGGDGELFF
TRBJ2-1 | . | TRBV6-5 | TGTGCCAGCAGTTTAGCCCAGGGGAGTTCCTACAATGAGCAGTTCTTC | CASSLAQGSSYNEQFF
TRBJ1-2 | . | TRBV2 | TGTGCCAGCAGTGAACAGGTCTATGGCTACACCTTC | CASSEQVYGYTF
TRBJ2-1 | TRBD1 | TRBV9 | TGTGCCAGCAGCCCGGGACAGGGGGCTCAGTATGAGCAGTTCTTC | CASSPGQGAQYEQFF
TRBJ2-1 | . | TRBV5-6 | TGTGCCAGCAGCTCGGGCCCGGGGAATGAGCAGTTCTTC | CASSSGPGNEQFF
TRBJ2-1 | . | TRBV19 | TGTGCCAGTAGCCCCGGCGGCTACAATGAGCAGTTCTTC | CASSPGGYNEQFF
TRBJ1-1 | . | TRBV27 | TGTGCCAGCAGTTTATCGATAATGGGGGGGGGCGCGGGAGCTTTCTTT | CASSLSIMGGGAGAFF
TRBJ1-4 | . | TRBV12-5 | TGTGCTAGTGGTTTGACAGGTACTAATGAAAAACTGTTTTTT | CASGLTGTNEKLFF
TRBJ2-7 | TRBD1 | TRBV29-1 | TGCAGCGTTGGAGGACAGGGGGCTAGGGAGCAGTACTTC | CSVGGQGAREQYF
TRBJ2-2 | . | TRBV2 | TGTGCCAGCTCCTCAGGGCCCCCGGTGATCTGGCCGAACACCGGGGAGCTGTTTTTT | CASSSGPPVIWPNTGELFF
TRBJ2-7 | . | TRBV5-1 | TGCGCCAGCAGCTTGGAATCGTCCTACGAGCAGTACTTC | CASSLESSYEQYF
TRBJ2-7 | TRBD1 | TRBV5-1 | TGCGCCAGCAGCGGTGGACAGGGGTCCTACGAGCAGTACTTC | CASSGGQGSYEQYF
TRBJ2-3 | . | TRBV11-2 | TGTGCCAGCAGCTTAGTGGCAGGGGTGACAGATACGCAGTATTTT | CASSLVAGVTDTQYF
TRBJ2-7 | TRBD1 | TRBV19 | TGTGCCAGTAGTATAGGGACAGGATCCTACGAGCAGTACTTC | CASSIGTGSYEQYF
TRBJ2-7 | TRBD2 | TRBV6-1 | TGTGCCAGCAGTGGGACTAGCGGGGGGGCCCTTTACGAGCAGTACTTC | CASSGTSGGALYEQYF
TRBJ2-1 | . | TRBV7-5 | TGTCCCCGAGGCCTCCCCTACAATGAGCAGTTCTTC | CPRGLPYNEQFF
TRBJ2-3 | TRBD2 | TRBV2 | TGTGCCAGCGAGGGACTAGCGGGCACAGATACGCAGTATTTT | CASEGLAGTDTQYF
TRBJ2-5 | . | TRBV28 | TGTGCCAGCAGCCCTCCTTTGCGGCCCAGAGAGACCCAGTACTTC | CASSPPLRPRETQYF
TRBJ2-7 | TRBD2 | TRBV6-5 | TGTGCCAGCAGTTTCGCGGCTAGCGGGGGGGCGGGGGAGCAGTACTTC | CASSFAASGGAGEQYF
TRBJ2-2 | . | TRBV9 | TGTGCCAGCAGCCCAAGAGCGGGTAACTTGAACACCGGGGAGCTGTTTTTT | CASSPRAGNLNTGELFF
TRBJ1-1 | TRBD1 | TRBV15 | TGTGCCACCAGCAGGGCAGGGGGTCATTTGAACACTGAAGCTTTCTTT | CATSRAGGHLNTEAFF
TRBJ1-4 | . | TRBV19 | TGTGCCAGTAGTTTGGAGGCTCTCCGTGAAAAACTGTTTTTT | CASSLEALREKLFF